The clone carrying this TCR beta chain has only a few counts. RNA totalling about 0.5 to 1 ug underwent reverse transcription with random hexamers. Amplification of TCR beta CDR3 spanned 54 Vbeta and 13 Jbeta via immunoSEQ multiplex PCR. TCRdb used MiXCR to reprocess the immunoSEQ multiplex PCR reads, holding one entry per CDR3 protein. This repertoire shows about 180,000 distinct CDR3 sequences, 90% to 95% found once; its top ten account for 0.099%. This specimen belongs to a study of CD8 T cells in Susac syndrome. Losses at the gene ends were 5 bases for V and 2 bases for J; bases not matched to a gene: 3. In germline, CDR1 is MNHEY, CDR2 SVGAGI. This CDR3 spans 15 amino acids.

The J gene is TRBJ2-7, the V gene TRBV6-5, with 13 bases that match TRBD2. Sequenced input: CD4+ T cells from PBMCs. This receptor was identified in a human donor with Susac syndrome. The CDR3 is CASSRTSGGPYEQYF. The CDR3 bases are TGTGCCAGCAGTAGGACTAGCGGGGGTCCCTACGAGCAGTACTTC.